The clone carrying this T cell receptor beta chain has only a few counts. The target antigen is unknown. This specimen belongs to a study of T cell repertoires in cytomegalovirus infection. Whole-study results and caveats: CMV-specific TCR beta clonotypes restricted by HLA-C were the ones dominating the ex vivo response.

The ends were cut back, 8 bases at V and 6 bases at J, with 13 bases in the middle. Germline CDR1 and CDR2: ENHRY and SYGVKD. The CDR3 consists of 12 residues. TCRdb re-called the reads through MiXCR, storing one row per CDR3 protein. Of 750,000 to 900,000 distinct CDR3 sequences listed, under 35% were seen once; the top ten hold 10% to 15%. The TCR sequence derives from a human donor in good health (CMV status not recorded). Some clones in this sample may be carry-over from other donors' samples. The chain couples TRBV10-3 to TRBJ1-2, with D perhaps matching TRBD1 (6 bases). The sample consisted of cultured CD8+ T cells from PBMCs, taken from culture after CMV antigen stimulation. CDR3 protein: CAIDQGQDGYTF. CDR3 sequence (DNA): TGTGCCATCGATCAGGGGCAAGATGGCTACACCTTC.